This T cell receptor beta chain was captured in a study of beta chain features in type 1 diabetes. This CDR3 comprises 14 residues. CDR1 and CDR2 (germline): MDHEN, SYDVKM. Trimming cost V 7 bases and J 3 bases, with 13 bases left between them. About this clone: Its antigen is not known.

The study's findings and limits: The study found fewer insertions and more deletions at VDJ junctions in type 1 diabetes patients. PCR might pick shorter templates more often, in the same way for patients and controls. The study left unresolved whether HLA type influences TCRB rearrangement.

Expressed TCRB transcripts got sequenced, as all isolated RNA was reverse transcribed. Some clones are missing from TCRdb's copy, which holds only in-frame ones; the method was immunoSEQ multiplex PCR. This sample yields some 400,000 clones, of which over 12% are seen a single time; 0.019% belongs to the top ten. Sequencing was carried out using naive CD4+ T cells from blood. This receptor was identified in a woman aged 18-35 years in good health. The chain couples TRBV28 to TRBJ2-1; TRBD2 is a possible D gene (5 bases). The chain's CDR3 is CASMAEAVYNEQFF. CDR3 nucleotides: TGTGCCAGCATGGCGGAGGCCGTCTACAATGAGCAGTTCTTC.